A selection of T cell receptor beta chains follows, all from one sample in a study of cytomegalovirus exposure and HLA in healthy donors. Here immunoSEQ multiplex PCR was the method, and the copy in TCRdb shows in-frame clones only, minus some. The table shows 120,000 to 150,000 clones, with roughly 78% occurring only once. Material for sequencing was PBMCs. These receptors came from a man aged 35-49 years in good health and CMV-seropositive. The conserved cysteine and the conserved F or W are not part of the CDR3 here. The order of the fields is V gene, CDR3 protein.

V: TRBV7-3
CDR3: ASSSNTDTQY

V: TRBV14
CDR3: ASSQDTRQGRNTEAF

V: TRBV6-5
CDR3: ASRGGLSTEAF

V: TRBV2
CDR3: ASRGQEMNTEAF

V: TRBV19
CDR3: ASSRDSLYQPQH

V: TRBV5-6
CDR3: ASSLGLLVSYEQY

V: TRBV5-1
CDR3: ASSLEPGHHSATNEKLF

V: TRBV10-3
CDR3: AISESSRYRASTGELF

V: TRBV6-6
CDR3: ASSYPGTGTEKLF

V: TRBV15
CDR3: ATGGTSYNEQF

V: TRBV29-1
CDR3: SVEAGGSFVYGYT

V: TRBV4-2
CDR3: ASSHPSGTETQY

V: TRBV7-2
CDR3: ASSSFLYYEQY

V: TRBV27
CDR3: ASRGWGLLGNTIY

V: TRBV7-8
CDR3: ASSLAGRAGETQY

V: TRBV7-8
CDR3: ASSLAPGSSGNTIY

V: TRBV4-1
CDR3: ASTSGGSYNEQF

V: TRBV30
CDR3: AWNGGYETQY

V: TRBV28
CDR3: ASSLNTRAGGKLF

V: TRBV18
CDR3: ASSPVAGAGLNEKLF

V: TRBV19
CDR3: ASSIEGYSNQPQH

V: TRBV27
CDR3: ASSLSATGPYNEQF

V: TRBV5-4
CDR3: ASSPGAGGLYEQY

V: TRBV28
CDR3: ASRTSNYGYT

V: TRBV6-5
CDR3: ASSYGTGVPGYT

V: TRBV2
CDR3: ASRGDRGYNEQF

V: TRBV9
CDR3: ASSPDAGTASYYGYT

V: TRBV5-1
CDR3: ASSLQGEETQY

V: TRBV10-3
CDR3: AISESADGNTIY

V: TRBV5-1
CDR3: ASSPGTAYNEQF

V: TRBV19
CDR3: ASSRGQVHQPQH

V: TRBV19
CDR3: ASSITGEQF

V: TRBV7-9
CDR3: ASSSNQGIGKLF

V: TRBV7-3
CDR3: ASSPGGGNTGELF